A single sample is the source of the 7 T cell receptor beta chains below, sequenced in a study of T-cell memory formation after mild COVID-19. MiXCR, applied by TCRdb to the 5' RACE reads, yields one record per CDR3 protein. The sample includes over 400,000 distinct CDR3 sequences, 23% of them seen just once. The sample was PBMCs or a T cell subset sorted from them (not recorded which). Receptor source: an adult woman who had mild COVID-19 (a few samples of this study predate the infection). Cell type and time point are not known.

V usage is TRBV5-1 and J usage is TRBJ2-2; 11 bases align to TRBD2. Trimming removed 3 bases from V and 5 bases from J; junction bases left unmatched: 6. The CDR3 is 16 residues long. CDR1 is SGHRS and CDR2 is YFSETQ in the germline V gene. The CDR3 sequence: CASSYPGLADTGELFF. The CDR3 DNA follows: TGCGCCAGCAGCTACCCGGGACTAGCGGATACCGGGGAGCTGTTTTTT. Based on the CDR3 plus reference TRBV5-1 and TRBJ2-2, the full variable domain is KAGVTQTPRYLIKTRGQQVTLSCSPISGHRSVSWYQQTPGQGLQFLFEYFSETQRNKGNFPGRFSGRQFSNSRSEMNVSTLELGDSALYLCASSYPGLADTGELFFGEGSRLTVL.

The chain's CDR3 is CASSFSQFGYEQYF. The DNA of the CDR3 is TGTGCCAGCAGTTTTTCACAGTTCGGGTACGAGCAGTACTTC. V usage is TRBV27 and J usage is TRBJ2-7; D gene unclear. The V and J ends lost 3 bases and 4 bases respectively, with 13 bases between them. Germline-derived CDR1 and CDR2 are MNHEY and SMNVEV (reference sequence). The CDR3 sequence is 14 residues long.

The chain is built from TRBV19 and TRBJ1-3, with no clear D. This CDR3 comprises 15 residues. V lost 2 bases and J lost 0, with 8 bases in between. Per germline, CDR1 LNHDA and CDR2 SQIVND (reference sequence). This CDR3 reads CASSINSLSGNTIYF. The CDR3 DNA is TGTGCCAGTAGTATAAACAGCCTCTCTGGAAACACCATATATTTT.

This chain joins TRBV11-2 and TRBJ2-1; 7 bases line up with TRBD2. There are 13 residues in the CDR3. CDR1 and CDR2 from the germline V gene are SGHAT and FQNNGV. V was pared by 4 bases and J by 6 bases, with 3 bases of the junction left unmatched. CDR3 loop: CASSYGGGNEQFF. CDR3 coding DNA: TGTGCCAGCAGCTACGGCGGGGGCAATGAGCAGTTCTTC.

This clonotype appeared once. DNA for the CDR3: TGTGCCAGCAGTTACGGACTAGCGAACGAGCAGTACTTC. Translation: CASSYGLANEQYF. The chain employs TRBV6-5 and TRBJ2-7; 9 bases line up with TRBD2. Germline CDR1 MNHEY, CDR2 SVGAGI. The CDR3 has 13 residues. The V gene end was trimmed by 2 bases and the J gene end by 5 bases; junction bases not matched to a gene: 1.

This clonotype was detected a few times. The CDR3 here is CASSYGTGYTGELFF. Here the CDR3 DNA reads TGTGCCAGCAGCTATGGGACAGGATATACCGGGGAGCTGTTTTTT. This chain links TRBV3-1 with TRBJ2-2; 8 nucleotides align to TRBD1. This CDR3 spans 15 amino acids. The V and J ends lost 5 bases and 5 bases, in that order; junction bases with no gene match: 7. Germline V gene sequence: CDR1 LGHDT, CDR2 YNNKEL (reference sequence).

The V gene is TRBV7-2, the J gene TRBJ2-4; 11 bases are a match to TRBD1. The V gene's germline CDR1 is SGHTA and CDR2 FQGNSA. The CDR3 totals 15 residues. V shed 2 bases, J shed 6 bases, and the junction held 3 bases outside the gene matches. This CDR3 is CASSLFGTGGNIQYF. In DNA, the CDR3 is TGTGCCAGCAGCTTATTCGGGACAGGGGGAAACATTCAGTACTTC. Full variable domain (remainder filled in from reference TRBV7-2 and TRBJ2-4): GAGVSQSPSNKVTEKGKDVELRCDPISGHTALYWYRQSLGQGLEFLIYFQGNSAPDKSGLPSDRFSAERTGGSVSTLTIQRTQQEDSAVYLCASSLFGTGGNIQYFGAGTRLSVL.